This TCR beta chain was sequenced in a study of cytomegalovirus exposure and HLA in healthy donors. Turning to the study itself: Most donors, 81% of roughly 400 genotyped, fell in the Caucasian-associated ancestry cluster. Findings and caveats of the study: Analyses of presence and absence presupposed an approximately uniform sequencing depth across donors. The study reported that TCR beta sequences accurately predicted HLA-A and HLA-B alleles in most subjects.

V dropped 4 bases and J dropped 2 bases, with 16 bases sitting between them. The CDR3 extends over 16 amino acids. CDR1 is SGHRS and CDR2 is YFSETQ in the germline V gene. Comments on this clone: The target antigen is unknown.

Vbeta (60) and Jbeta (13) primers were used in the PCR. Profiling relied on immunoSEQ multiplex PCR, and the TCRdb table lists in-frame clones only, not all of them. The sample includes 120,000 or so clones, approximately 80% seen only once; the top ten take less than 6%. Sequencing input: PBMCs. The V call is TRBV5-1, the J call TRBJ2-1, with unresolved D. The sequence came from a man between 18 and 35 years old in good health and CMV-seropositive. CDR3 nucleotides: TGCGCCAGCAGCGTGTCGGCTGGAGAACCCTACAATGAGCAGTTCTTC. It translates to CASSVSAGEPYNEQFF.